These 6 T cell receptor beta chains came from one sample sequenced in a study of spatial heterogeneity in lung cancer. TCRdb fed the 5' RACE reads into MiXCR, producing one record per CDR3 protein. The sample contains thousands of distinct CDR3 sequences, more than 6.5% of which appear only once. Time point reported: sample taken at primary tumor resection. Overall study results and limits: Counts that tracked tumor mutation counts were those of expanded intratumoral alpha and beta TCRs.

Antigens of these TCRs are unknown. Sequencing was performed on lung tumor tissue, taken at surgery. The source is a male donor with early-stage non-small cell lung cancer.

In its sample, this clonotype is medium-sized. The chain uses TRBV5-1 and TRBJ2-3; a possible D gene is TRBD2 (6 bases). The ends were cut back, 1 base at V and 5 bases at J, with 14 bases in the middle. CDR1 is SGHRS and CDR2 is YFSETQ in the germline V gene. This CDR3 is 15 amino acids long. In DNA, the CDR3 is TGCGCCAGCAGCTTGAACGGAGGGAGAAAAGATACGCAGTATTTT. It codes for CASSLNGGRKDTQYF.

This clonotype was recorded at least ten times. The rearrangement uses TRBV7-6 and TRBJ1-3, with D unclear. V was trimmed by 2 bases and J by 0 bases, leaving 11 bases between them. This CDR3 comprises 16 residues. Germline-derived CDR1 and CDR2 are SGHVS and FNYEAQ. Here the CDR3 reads CASSLKPASSGNTIYF. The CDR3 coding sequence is TGTGCCAGCAGCTTAAAGCCAGCCAGCTCTGGAAACACCATATATTTT.

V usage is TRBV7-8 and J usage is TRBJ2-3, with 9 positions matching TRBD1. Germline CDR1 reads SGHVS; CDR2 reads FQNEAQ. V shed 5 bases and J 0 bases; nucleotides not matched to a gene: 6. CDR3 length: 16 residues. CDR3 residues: CASSPRDRASTDTQYF. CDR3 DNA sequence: TGTGCCAGCAGCCCTAGGGACAGGGCTAGCACAGATACGCAGTATTTT.

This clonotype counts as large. The CDR3 DNA reads TGCGCCAGCAGACCCACCAATGATGGTTCACCCCTCCACTTT. Protein sequence: CASRPTNDGSPLHF. The gene calls are TRBV5-1 and TRBJ1-6; no firm D call. The CDR3 extends over 14 amino acids. Germline V gene data show CDR1 as SGHRS and CDR2 as YFSETQ. Trimming pared 5 bases from V and 9 bases from J, leaving 15 bases between.

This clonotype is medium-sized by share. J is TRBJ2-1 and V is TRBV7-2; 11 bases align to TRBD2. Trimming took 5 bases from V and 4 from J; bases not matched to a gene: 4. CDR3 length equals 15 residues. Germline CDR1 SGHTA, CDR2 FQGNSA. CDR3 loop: CASSASSGGYNEQFF. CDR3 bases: TGTGCCAGCAGCGCCTCTAGCGGGGGGTACAATGAGCAGTTCTTC. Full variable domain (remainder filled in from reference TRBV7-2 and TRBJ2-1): GAGVSQSPSNKVTEKGKDVELRCDPISGHTALYWYRQSLGQGLEFLIYFQGNSAPDKSGLPSDRFSAERTGGSVSTLTIQRTQQEDSAVYLCASSASSGGYNEQFFGPGTRLTVL.

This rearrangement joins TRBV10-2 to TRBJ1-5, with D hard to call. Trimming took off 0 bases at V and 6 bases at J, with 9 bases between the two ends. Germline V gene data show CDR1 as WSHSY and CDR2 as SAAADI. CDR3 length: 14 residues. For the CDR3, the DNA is TGCGCCAGCAGTGAGTCGGTAGCAAGTCAGCCCCAGCATTTT. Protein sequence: CASSESVASQPQHF.